Shown below are 29 T cell receptor beta chains from a single sample sequenced in a study of tumor-infiltrating lymphocytes in localized non-small cell lung cancer. Measured with immunoSEQ multiplex PCR; TCRdb has only the in-frame clones, and not every one. The sample carries fewer than 20,000 clones, around 70% recorded once. Sequencing was performed on lung tumor tissue. Receptor source: a human donor with non-small cell lung cancer.

V and J are TRBV2 and TRBJ1-1, with D unresolved. The germline CDR1 and CDR2 sequences are SNHLY and FYNNEI. The CDR3 totals 12 residues. Trimming cost V 8 bases and J 6 bases, with 13 bases left between them. CDR3 nucleotide sequence: TGTGCCAGCTTAAGAACGGCAGCTGAAGCTTTCTTT. Its translation: CASLRTAAEAFF.

The chain couples TRBV30 to TRBJ2-7; D ambiguous. The V gene lost 3 bases and the J gene lost 7 bases, with 19 bases spanning the gap. The germline gives CDR1 GTSNPN, CDR2 SVGIG (reference sequence). The CDR3 covers 14 residues. CDR3 DNA: TGTGCCTGGAGGTCTCCCGGCGGTTATAGTGAGCAGTACTTC. Translation: CAWRSPGGYSEQYF.

This clone was observed a single time. The J gene is TRBJ1-1, the V gene TRBV5-1; D perhaps matches TRBD1 (6 bases). Looked up from germline, CDR1 is SGHRS and CDR2 is YFSETQ. V was shortened by 4 bases and J by 0 bases, with 16 bases between the two germline ends. The CDR3 is 16 residues long. CDR3 DNA: TGCGCCAGCAGCCCAGGGGAAGGAGGGATGAACACTGAAGCTTTCTTT. Translating it yields CASSPGEGGMNTEAFF.

V gene TRBV5-5 combines with J gene TRBJ2-7; D possibly corresponds to TRBD1 (6 bases). Germline V CDR1 and CDR2: SGHKS, YYEKEE (reference sequence). V lost 4 bases, J lost 2 bases, and 16 bases lay in between. This CDR3 is built from 15 residues. The CDR3 loop reads CASSVIQGAAYEQYF. The CDR3 coding sequence is TGTGCCAGCAGCGTAATACAGGGAGCCGCCTACGAGCAGTACTTC.

This chain links TRBV7-9 with TRBJ2-1; tentatively, D is TRBD2 (7 bases). Trimming removed 5 bases at V and 4 bases at J, with 18 bases between. The CDR3 has 16 residues. Germline V gene data show CDR1 as SEHNR and CDR2 as FQNEAQ (reference sequence). The CDR3 reads CASSQTGGHSYNEQFF. CDR3 nucleotides: TGTGCCAGCAGCCAGACGGGGGGCCACTCGTACAATGAGCAGTTCTTC.

This clone occurred a few times. V and J are TRBV30 and TRBJ1-4, with unresolved D. The germline gives CDR1 GTSNPN, CDR2 SVGIG (reference sequence). The CDR3 spans 12 residues. V was clipped by 4 bases and J by 8 bases, with 11 bases between them. CDR3 amino acids: CAWTLDREKLFF. CDR3 nucleotides: TGTGCCTGGACCTTGGACCGAGAAAAACTGTTTTTT.

The gene calls are TRBV28 and TRBJ1-5; possibly TRBD1 for D (6 bases). Germline CDR1 MDHEN, CDR2 SYDVKM. V was trimmed by 6 bases and J by 6 bases, leaving 15 bases between them. This CDR3 contains 14 residues. For the CDR3, the DNA is TGTGCCAGCAGGGGGGGCGGAACGGGTCAGCCCCAGCATTTT. It encodes CASRGGGTGQPQHF.

The chain employs TRBV9 and TRBJ2-7; 10 bases match TRBD2. Trimming cost V 0 bases and J 3 bases; bases outside gene matches: 0. CDR3 length equals 14 residues. Germline assignment: CDR1 SGDLS and CDR2 YYNGEE. This CDR3 reads CASSVGLAGYEQYF. In DNA, the CDR3 is TGTGCCAGCAGCGTAGGACTAGCGGGCTACGAGCAGTACTTC.

V and J are TRBV2 and TRBJ2-1, with D perhaps TRBD1 or TRBD2 (5 bases each). This CDR3 is 12 amino acids long. From germline, CDR1 is SNHLY and CDR2 FYNNEI. Deletions cut 6 bases from V and 9 bases from J, with 12 bases between. CDR3 DNA sequence: TGTGCCAGCAGCACTAGTGGGGGTGAGCAGTTCTTC. Protein: CASSTSGGEQFF.

The chain is built from TRBV21-1 and TRBJ2-1. TRBV21-1 is shown as a pseudogene. This CDR3 contains 17 residues. The CDR3 DNA reads TGTGCCAGCAGCCCCCAGACCGGGACGCCTGACTACAATGAGCAGTTCTTC. This encodes CASSPQTGTPDYNEQFF.

This rearrangement joins TRBV6-5 to TRBJ2-5; D remains ambiguous. The V gene lost 5 bases and the J gene lost 7 bases, with 8 bases spanning the gap. CDR1 and CDR2 from the germline V gene are MNHEY and SVGAGI. This CDR3 region has 11 residues. The CDR3 DNA is TGTGCCAGCAGTGAAGGGCTGACCCAGTACTTC. Protein product: CASSEGLTQYF.

This chain connects TRBV5-6 to TRBJ2-1; D may be TRBD2 (7 bases). Trimming removed 4 bases at V and 9 bases at J, with 20 bases between. The CDR3 length is 15 residues. Per germline, CDR1 SGHDT and CDR2 YYEEEE. The CDR3 is CASSLGQPTGGEQFF. CDR3 in DNA: TGTGCCAGCAGCCTCGGACAGCCAACGGGGGGTGAGCAGTTCTTC.

This chain connects TRBV2 to TRBJ2-3; D tentatively fits TRBD1 or TRBD2 (5 bases each). The CDR3 runs to 16 residues. Looked up from germline, CDR1 is SNHLY and CDR2 is FYNNEI. With 2 bases removed from V and 3 bases from J, the gap between germline ends came to 15 bases. CDR3: CASSERGGLGTDTQYF. CDR3 bases: TGTGCCAGCAGTGAACGTGGGGGATTGGGAACAGATACGCAGTATTTT. Using reference TRBV2 and TRBJ2-3 for the parts outside the CDR3, the full variable domain is EPEVTQTPSHQVTQMGQEVILRCVPISNHLYFYWYRQILGQKVEFLVSFYNNEISEKSEIFDDQFSVERPDGSNFTLKIRSTKLEDSAMYFCASSERGGLGTDTQYFGPGTRLTVL.

This clone was recorded a few times. This chain connects TRBV18 to TRBJ2-2; no firm D call. This CDR3 is 13 amino acids long. The V gene lost 6 bases and the J gene lost 4 bases, with 9 bases spanning the gap. Per germline, CDR1 KGHSH and CDR2 LQKENI. The CDR3 region is CASSPTATGELFF. The CDR3 coding sequence is TGTGCCAGCTCTCCCACCGCCACCGGGGAGCTGTTTTTT.

The V and J genes are TRBV15 and TRBJ2-5; 7 positions agree with TRBD1. The germline V gene has CDR1 LNHNV and CDR2 YYDKDF (reference sequence). V dropped 3 bases and J dropped 2; count of bases not matched to a gene: 12. CDR3 size: 17 residues. The CDR3 DNA reads TGTGCCACCAGCAGCTTACCTCCGGGACAGCGACAAGAGACCCAGTACTTC. The encoded protein is CATSSLPPGQRQETQYF.

In nucleotides, the CDR3 is TGTGCCAGCAGCCAAGAGGTGGGCTCCTATAATTCACCCCTCCACTTT. Protein product: CASSQEVGSYNSPLHF. J is TRBJ1-6 and V is TRBV4-2; D remains unclear. CDR3 length: 16 amino acids. Trimming removed 0 bases from V and 0 bases from J, with 6 bases in between. The germline V gene has CDR1 LGHNA and CDR2 YNFKEQ.

The chain joins TRBV30 to TRBJ1-3; 10 bases align to TRBD1. Trimming took 3 bases from V and 3 from J; bases not matched to a gene: 5. CDR1 GTSNPN and CDR2 SVGIG come from the germline V gene (reference sequence). The CDR3 loop spans 15 amino acids. The CDR3 nucleotides are TGTGCCTGGAGGGCGACAGGGGGCTTTGGAAACACCATATATTTT. This encodes CAWRATGGFGNTIYF. Drawing the rest from reference TRBV30 and TRBJ1-3, the complete variable domain is SQTIHQWPATLVQPVGSPLSLECTVEGTSNPNLYWYRQAAGRGLQLLFYSVGIGQISSEVPQNLSASRPQDRQFILSSKKLLLSDSGFYLCAWRATGGFGNTIYFGEGSWLTVV.

V is TRBV4-1 and J is TRBJ1-1; D not resolved. This CDR3 has 15 amino acids. Between the trimmed V and J ends, which lost 2 bases and 1 base, there was a span of 11 bases. In germline, CDR1 is MGHRA, CDR2 YSYEKL. CDR3 coding DNA: TGCGCCAGCAGCCAACCTCGACGGAAGAACACTGAAGCTTTCTTT. Its translation is CASSQPRRKNTEAFF.

CDR3 sequence (DNA): TGTGCCAGCAGTTACGGGCAGCACACCGGGGAGCTGTTTTTT. This translates into CASSYGQHTGELFF. V gene TRBV6-6 combines with J gene TRBJ2-2; D is undetermined. V lost 2 bases and J lost 3, with 7 bases in between. This CDR3 region has 14 residues. Germline V gene data show CDR1 as MNHNY and CDR2 as SVGAGI (reference sequence).

This chain joins TRBV5-1 and TRBJ1-4; D unclear. Trimming removed 2 bases from V and 0 bases from J, with 5 bases in between. Per germline, CDR1 SGHRS and CDR2 YFSETQ. This CDR3 has 14 amino acids. The CDR3 here is CASSFTATNEKLFF. CDR3 sequence (DNA): TGCGCCAGCAGCTTCACTGCAACTAATGAAAAACTGTTTTTT.

The rearrangement joins TRBV11-2 to TRBJ1-6; unclear D gene. From germline, CDR1 is SGHAT and CDR2 FQNNGV. V dropped 4 bases and J dropped 7 bases, with 11 bases sitting between them. The CDR3 has 14 amino acids. The CDR3, as DNA: TGTGCCAGCAGCTCCGCCTCCGGCAATTCACCCCTCCACTTT. Translating gives CASSSASGNSPLHF.

This chain links TRBV5-8 with TRBJ2-7, with TRBD1 matching over 9 bases. Trimming removed 4 bases from V and 1 base from J; junction bases left unmatched: 6. The CDR3 covers 15 residues. Germline V lookup: CDR1 SGHTS, CDR2 YDEGEE. The CDR3 is CASSLTGTGSYEQYF. The CDR3, as DNA: TGTGCCAGCAGCCTAACCGGGACAGGGTCCTACGAGCAGTACTTC.

In this sample, this clone turned up once. The gene calls are TRBV7-2 and TRBJ2-2; D is uncertain. Between the trimmed V and J ends, which lost 0 bases and 0 bases, there was a span of 11 bases. This CDR3 is 17 amino acids long. Germline V gene sequence: CDR1 SGHTA, CDR2 FQGNSA. The DNA of the CDR3 is TGTGCCAGCAGCTTAGCGCCACGGTTAACGAACACCGGGGAGCTGTTTTTT. Its translation: CASSLAPRLTNTGELFF.

This chain connects TRBV25-1 to TRBJ2-3, with a possible D match to TRBD2 (6 bases). Trimming left V 8 bases short and J 5 bases short, with 20 bases between. Germline CDR1 MGHDK, CDR2 SYGVNS. The CDR3 has 15 amino acids. The CDR3 here is CASSRGGTLVDTQYF. As DNA, the CDR3 is TGTGCCAGCTCCAGAGGCGGGACTTTGGTAGATACGCAGTATTTT.

This rearrangement joins TRBV5-6 to TRBJ2-3, with D hard to call. Germline assignment: CDR1 SGHDT and CDR2 YYEEEE. V gave up 0 bases and J gave up 2 bases, with 7 bases separating them. The CDR3 contains 14 residues. CDR3 nucleotide sequence: TGTGCCAGCAGCTTGGGGGTGGTCACAGATACGCAGTATTTT. This gives the protein CASSLGVVTDTQYF.

The chain is built from TRBV18 and TRBJ2-3; 10 bases align to TRBD2. Germline V CDR1 and CDR2: KGHSH, LQKENI. CDR3 size: 16 residues. Trimming removed 0 bases from V and 4 bases from J; junction bases left unmatched: 4. CDR3 nucleotide sequence: TGTGCCAGCTCACCACCGAAAGCGGGAGGGGCAGATACGCAGTATTTT. This translates into CASSPPKAGGADTQYF.

The J gene is TRBJ2-2, the V gene TRBV9, with TRBD2 matching over 8 bases. The germline V gene has CDR1 SGDLS and CDR2 YYNGEE. Unmatched junction bases numbered 7, after V lost 4 bases and J lost 5 bases. The CDR3 runs to 15 residues. The CDR3 is CASSPSGYGTGELFF. The CDR3 coding sequence is TGTGCCAGCAGCCCTAGCGGGTACGGGACCGGGGAGCTGTTTTTT.

The rearrangement links TRBV6-5 to TRBJ1-2; TRBD1 is a possible D gene (5 bases). The ends were cut back, 0 bases at V and 4 bases at J, with 12 bases in the middle. Germline V gene data show CDR1 as MNHEY and CDR2 as SVGAGI. The CDR3 is 15 residues long. This CDR3 is CASSYSGADSYGYTF. For the CDR3, the DNA is TGTGCCAGCAGTTACTCAGGGGCGGATAGCTATGGCTACACCTTC.

This clone rates as medium-sized. This chain connects TRBV4-2 to TRBJ2-3, with 7 bases that match TRBD2. The V segment lost 0 bases and the J segment 1 base; nucleotides outside the gene matches: 4. CDR1 is LGHNA and CDR2 is YNFKEQ in the germline V gene. CDR3 length: 16 amino acids. CDR3 DNA sequence: TGTGCCAGCAGCCAAGAATCTAGCGGCGGCACAGATACGCAGTATTTT. Translated, it gives CASSQESSGGTDTQYF.